This T cell receptor (beta chain) was profiled in a study of regulatory T cells in long-lasting Graves disease. Study-level background: A definition of persistent Graves' disease required over 5 years of antithyroid drugs plus positive TSH receptor antibodies. Study results and limitations: With approximately 2,800 shared public clonotypes, persistent patients exceeded new patients, who shared about a thousand.

This clonotype appeared many times. Its antigen is still unknown. Time point noted: persistent/refractory GD, antithyroid drugs over 5 years with positive TRAb. Making the TCR library involved RNA that had been extracted from PBMCs. Sequencing libraries for TCR beta were prepared with iRepertoire HTBI primers and Arm-PCR of CDR3 regions. As originally analysed: Looking across samples, the authors found some 60 TRBV and some 15 TRBJ segments. MiXCR, run by TCRdb on the multiplex PCR reads, gives a single entry per CDR3 protein. It is TCRdb's table, rather than the study itself, that gives the V and J calls and clone size. The sample shows approximately 690,000 distinct CDR3 sequences, around 30% of them seen only once. This receptor was obtained from a female donor with Graves disease. The sequencing here drew on peripheral blood mononuclear cells (PBMCs), taken when the disease was refractory, from a patient treated with antithyroid drugs.

CDR3 sequence (DNA): TGCAGTGCTAGAGACGGATACTCCTACGAGCAGTACTTC. This sequence encodes CSARDGYSYEQYF. The rearrangement uses TRBV20-1 and TRBJ2-7; D is unclear. Trimming stripped 0 bases from V and 0 bases from J, with 6 bases between. Germline CDR1 DFQATT, CDR2 SNEGSKA (reference sequence). The CDR3 has 13 amino acids.